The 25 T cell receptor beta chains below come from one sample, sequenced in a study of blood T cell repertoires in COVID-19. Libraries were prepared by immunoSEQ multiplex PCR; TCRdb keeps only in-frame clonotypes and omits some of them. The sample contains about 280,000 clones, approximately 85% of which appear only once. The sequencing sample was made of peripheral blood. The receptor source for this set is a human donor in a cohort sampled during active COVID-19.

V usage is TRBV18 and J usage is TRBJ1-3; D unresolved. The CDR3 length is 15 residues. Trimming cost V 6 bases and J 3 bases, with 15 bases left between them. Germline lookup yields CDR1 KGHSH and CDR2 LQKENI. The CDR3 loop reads CASSGGPTSGNTIYF. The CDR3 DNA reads TGTGCCAGCTCCGGAGGTCCTACTAGTGGAAACACCATATATTTT.

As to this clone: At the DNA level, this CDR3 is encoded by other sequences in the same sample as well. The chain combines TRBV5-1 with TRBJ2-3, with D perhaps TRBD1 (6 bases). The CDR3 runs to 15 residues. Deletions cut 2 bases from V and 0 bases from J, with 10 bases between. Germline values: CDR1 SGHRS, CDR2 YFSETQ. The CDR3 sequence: CASSLQGFSTDTQYF. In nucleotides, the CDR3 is TGCGCCAGCAGCTTACAGGGTTTTAGCACAGATACGCAGTATTTT.

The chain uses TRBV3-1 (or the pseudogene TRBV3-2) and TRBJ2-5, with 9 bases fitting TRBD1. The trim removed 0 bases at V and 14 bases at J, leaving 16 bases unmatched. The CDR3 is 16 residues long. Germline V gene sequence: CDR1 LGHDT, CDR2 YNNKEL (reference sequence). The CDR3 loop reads CASSQETGTGSRGAYF. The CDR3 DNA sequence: TGTGCCAGCAGCCAAGAGACCGGGACAGGGTCCCGGGGTGCATACTTC.

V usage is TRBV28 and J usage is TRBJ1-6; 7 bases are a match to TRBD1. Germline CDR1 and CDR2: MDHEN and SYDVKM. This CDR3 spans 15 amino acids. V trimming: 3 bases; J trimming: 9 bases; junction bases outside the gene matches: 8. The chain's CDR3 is CASSFRDSLLSPLHF. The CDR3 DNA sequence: TGTGCCAGCAGTTTCCGGGACAGCCTTCTTTCACCCCTCCACTTT.

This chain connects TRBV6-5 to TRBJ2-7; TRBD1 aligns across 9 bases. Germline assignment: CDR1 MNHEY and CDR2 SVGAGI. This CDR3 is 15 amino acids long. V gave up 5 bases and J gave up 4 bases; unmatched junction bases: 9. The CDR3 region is CASSPTQGAFYEQYF. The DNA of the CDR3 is TGTGCCAGCAGTCCAACACAGGGGGCGTTTTACGAGCAGTACTTC.

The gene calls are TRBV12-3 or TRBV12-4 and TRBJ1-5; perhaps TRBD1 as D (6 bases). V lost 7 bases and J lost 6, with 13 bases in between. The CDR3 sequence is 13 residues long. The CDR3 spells CASTMRGSQPQHF. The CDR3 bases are TGTGCCAGCACCATGAGGGGGAGTCAGCCCCAGCATTTT.

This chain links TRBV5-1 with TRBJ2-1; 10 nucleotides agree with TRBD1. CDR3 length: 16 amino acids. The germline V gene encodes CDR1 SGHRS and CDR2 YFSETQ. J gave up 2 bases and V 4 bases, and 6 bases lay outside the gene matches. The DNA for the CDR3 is TGCGCCAGCAGCCACGGGGACAGGGGTGCCTACAATGAGCAGTTCTTC. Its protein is CASSHGDRGAYNEQFF.

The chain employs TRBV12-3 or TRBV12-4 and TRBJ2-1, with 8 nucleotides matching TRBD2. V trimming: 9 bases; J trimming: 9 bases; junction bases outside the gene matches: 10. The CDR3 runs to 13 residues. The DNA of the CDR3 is TGTGCCAGTTCGGGACTAGTTTTTGGTGAGCAGTTCTTC. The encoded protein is CASSGLVFGEQFF.

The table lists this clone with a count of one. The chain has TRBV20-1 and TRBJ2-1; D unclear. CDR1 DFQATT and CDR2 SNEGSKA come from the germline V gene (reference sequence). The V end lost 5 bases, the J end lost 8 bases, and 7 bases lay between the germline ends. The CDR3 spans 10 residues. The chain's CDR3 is CSADFYEQFF. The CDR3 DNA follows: TGCAGTGCTGACTTTTATGAGCAGTTCTTC.

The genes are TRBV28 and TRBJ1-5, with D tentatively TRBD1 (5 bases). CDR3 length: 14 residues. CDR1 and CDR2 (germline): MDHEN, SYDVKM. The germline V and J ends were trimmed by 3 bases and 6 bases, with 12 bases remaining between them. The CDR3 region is CASSLSQGIQPQHF. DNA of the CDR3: TGTGCCAGCAGTTTGAGCCAGGGAATTCAGCCCCAGCATTTT.

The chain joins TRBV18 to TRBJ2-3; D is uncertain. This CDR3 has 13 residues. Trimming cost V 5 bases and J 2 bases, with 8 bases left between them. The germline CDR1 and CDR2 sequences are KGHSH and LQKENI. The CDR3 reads CASSEPNTDTQYF. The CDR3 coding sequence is TGTGCCAGCTCAGAGCCCAACACAGATACGCAGTATTTT.

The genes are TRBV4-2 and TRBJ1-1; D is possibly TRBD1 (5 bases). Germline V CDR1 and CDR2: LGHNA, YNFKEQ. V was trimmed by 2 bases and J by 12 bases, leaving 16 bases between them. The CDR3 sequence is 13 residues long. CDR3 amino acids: CASSQKQDVMTFF. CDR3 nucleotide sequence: TGTGCCAGCAGCCAAAAACAGGACGTAATGACTTTCTTT.

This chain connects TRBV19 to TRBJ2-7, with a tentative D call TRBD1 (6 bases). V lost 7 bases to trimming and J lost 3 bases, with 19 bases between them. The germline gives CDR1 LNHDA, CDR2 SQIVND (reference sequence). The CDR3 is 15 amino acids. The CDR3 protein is CASMRSVGADYEQYF. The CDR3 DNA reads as TGTGCCAGTATGAGGTCCGTGGGGGCCGACTACGAGCAGTACTTC.

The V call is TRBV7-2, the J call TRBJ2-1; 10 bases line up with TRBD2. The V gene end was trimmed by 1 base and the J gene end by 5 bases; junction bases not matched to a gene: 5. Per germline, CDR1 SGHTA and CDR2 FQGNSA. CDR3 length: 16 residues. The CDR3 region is CASSLGGLAENNEQFF. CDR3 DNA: TGTGCCAGCAGCTTAGGAGGACTAGCGGAAAACAATGAGCAGTTCTTC.

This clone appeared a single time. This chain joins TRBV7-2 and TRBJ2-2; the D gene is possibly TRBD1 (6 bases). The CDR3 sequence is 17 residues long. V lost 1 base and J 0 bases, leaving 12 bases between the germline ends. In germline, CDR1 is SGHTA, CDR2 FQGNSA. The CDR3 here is CASSLGIGTTNTGELFF. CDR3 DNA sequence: TGTGCCAGCAGCTTAGGGATCGGGACAACGAACACCGGGGAGCTGTTTTTT.

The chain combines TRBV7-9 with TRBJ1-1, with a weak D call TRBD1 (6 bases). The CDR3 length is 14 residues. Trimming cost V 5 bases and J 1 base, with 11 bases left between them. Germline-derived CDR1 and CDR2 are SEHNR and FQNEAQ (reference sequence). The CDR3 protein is CASSATTGNTEAFF. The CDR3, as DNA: TGTGCCAGCAGCGCGACGACAGGGAACACTGAAGCTTTCTTT. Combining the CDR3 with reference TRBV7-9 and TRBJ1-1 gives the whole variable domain DTGVSQNPRHKITKRGQNVTFRCDPISEHNRLYWYRQTLGQGPEFLTYFQNEAQLEKSRLLSDRFSAERPKGSFSTLEIQRTEQGDSAMYLCASSATTGNTEAFFGQGTRLTVV.

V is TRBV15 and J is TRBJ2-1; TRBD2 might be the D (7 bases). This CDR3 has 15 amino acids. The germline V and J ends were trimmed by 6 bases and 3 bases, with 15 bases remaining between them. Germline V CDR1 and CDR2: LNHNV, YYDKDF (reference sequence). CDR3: CATRGGGIFYNEQFF. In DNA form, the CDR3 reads TGTGCCACCAGGGGAGGGGGGATTTTCTACAATGAGCAGTTCTTC.

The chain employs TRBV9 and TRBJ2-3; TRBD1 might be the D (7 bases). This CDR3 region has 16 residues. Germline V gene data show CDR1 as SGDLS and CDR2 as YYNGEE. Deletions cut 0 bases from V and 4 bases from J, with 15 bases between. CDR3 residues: CASSVASGGIADTQYF. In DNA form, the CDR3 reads TGTGCCAGCAGCGTAGCTTCAGGGGGGATTGCAGATACGCAGTATTTT.

CDR3 DNA sequence: TGTGCCAGCAGTTTCCTCTTGAGGAAGGAAGCTTTCTTT. Residues: CASSFLLRKEAFF. The chain recombines TRBV6-2 or TRBV6-3 with TRBJ1-1; no clear D gene. Germline loops: CDR1 MNHEY, CDR2 SVGEGT. Trimming cost V 4 bases and J 8 bases, with 14 bases left between them. CDR3 length: 13 amino acids.

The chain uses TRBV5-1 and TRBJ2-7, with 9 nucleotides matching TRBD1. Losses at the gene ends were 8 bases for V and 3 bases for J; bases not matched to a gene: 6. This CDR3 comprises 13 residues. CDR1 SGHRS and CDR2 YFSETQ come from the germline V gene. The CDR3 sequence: CARDRDRVYEQYF. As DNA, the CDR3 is TGCGCCAGAGACCGGGACAGGGTCTACGAGCAGTACTTC.

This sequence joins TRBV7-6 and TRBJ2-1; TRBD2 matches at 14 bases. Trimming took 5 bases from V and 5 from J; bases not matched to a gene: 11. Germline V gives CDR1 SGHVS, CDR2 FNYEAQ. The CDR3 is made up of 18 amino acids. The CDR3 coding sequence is TGTGCCAGCAGCATCGGGACTAGCGGGAGAGTCAGGCACAATGAGCAGTTCTTC. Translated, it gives CASSIGTSGRVRHNEQFF.

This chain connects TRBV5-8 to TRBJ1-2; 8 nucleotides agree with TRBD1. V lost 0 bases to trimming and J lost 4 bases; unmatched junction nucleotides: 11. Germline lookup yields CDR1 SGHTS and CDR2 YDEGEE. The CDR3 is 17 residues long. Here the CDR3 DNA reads TGTGCCAGCAGCTTGGCGGCGGGACAGGCTGTCCTCTATGGCTACACCTTC. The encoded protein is CASSLAAGQAVLYGYTF.

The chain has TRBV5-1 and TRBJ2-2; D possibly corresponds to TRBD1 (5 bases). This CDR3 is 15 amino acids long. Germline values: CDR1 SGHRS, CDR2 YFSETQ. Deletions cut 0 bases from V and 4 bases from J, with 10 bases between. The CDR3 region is CASSLGGGRTGELFF. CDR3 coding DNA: TGCGCCAGCAGCTTGGGGGGCGGCCGCACCGGGGAGCTGTTTTTT.

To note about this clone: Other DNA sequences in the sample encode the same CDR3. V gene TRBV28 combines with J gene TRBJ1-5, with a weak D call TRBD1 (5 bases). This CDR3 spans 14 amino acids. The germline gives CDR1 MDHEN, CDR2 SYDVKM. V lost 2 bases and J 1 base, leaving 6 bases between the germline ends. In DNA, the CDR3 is TGTGCCAGCAGTTTAGGGGGGAGCAATCAGCCCCAGCATTTT. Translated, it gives CASSLGGSNQPQHF. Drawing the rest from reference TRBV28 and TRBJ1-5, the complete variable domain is DVKVTQSSRYLVKRTGEKVFLECVQDMDHENMFWYRQDPGLGLRLIYFSYDVKMKEKGDIPEGYSVSREKKERFSLILESASTNQTSMYLCASSLGGSNQPQHFGDGTRLSIL.

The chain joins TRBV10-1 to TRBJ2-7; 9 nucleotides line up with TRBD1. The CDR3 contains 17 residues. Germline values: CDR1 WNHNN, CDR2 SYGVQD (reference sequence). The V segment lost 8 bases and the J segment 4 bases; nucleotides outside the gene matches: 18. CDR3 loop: CASRVTPPGQGPYEQYF. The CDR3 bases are TGCGCCAGCCGCGTTACCCCTCCGGGACAGGGACCTTACGAGCAGTACTTC.